This T cell receptor (beta chain) was identified in a study of shared clonotypes between healthy human individuals. Repertoires were generated with immunoSEQ multiplex PCR, while TCRdb's copy carries only in-frame clones and drops some. The sample lists about 590,000 clones, roughly 96% seen once, with about 0.11% in the top ten. CDR3 length: 16 amino acids. Trimming removed 0 bases from V and 2 bases from J, with 11 bases in between. Germline CDR1 and CDR2: LGHNA and YNFKEQ. It was CD45RO-negative cells, positively selected for CCR7, that made up naive CD8 cells, with terminally differentiated effector memory CD45RA+ cells excluded.

This TCR came from a woman in her 30s in good health. The chain joins TRBV4-2 to TRBJ2-1, with D perhaps matching TRBD1 or TRBD2 (5 bases each). Sequencing was carried out using naive CD8+ T cells sorted from blood. The CDR3 loop reads CASSQDGDGAYNEQFF. DNA of the CDR3: TGTGCCAGCAGCCAAGATGGGGACGGGGCCTACAATGAGCAGTTCTTC.